The clone carrying this T cell receptor beta chain showed up just a few times. This record belongs to a study of response to subunit inactivated influenza vaccine. TCRdb reanalysed the RT-PCR reads using MiXCR and keeps one entry per CDR3 protein. The table has about 540,000 distinct CDR3 sequences, around 21% seen once. The V gene's germline CDR1 is SNHLY and CDR2 FYNNEI. The CDR3 extends over 14 amino acids. V trimming: 7 bases; J trimming: 4 bases; junction bases outside the gene matches: 9. These data also formed part of another study, on T cells expressing NK-cell markers. In that study: For TCR beta, cDNA was produced by 5'RACE template switching with UMIs. The study drew TCR beta repertoires from sorted CD3+CD56+NKG2C+, CD3+CD56+NKG2C- and CD3+CD56-NKG2C+ T cells. Among eight sequenced donors, seven carried HCMV seropositivity while one was seronegative. Among CD8+ T cells from five or six donors, dominant NKG2C+ clonotypes accounted for about 1.0-7.0%. The study found these clonotypes also leading the CD3+CD56-NKG2C+ fraction in a few donors.

This chain uses TRBV2 with TRBJ1-1; 7 bases fit TRBD1. The sequence was obtained from a man between 45 and 60 years old who received an inactivated influenza vaccine. Sample: CD4+ T cells sorted from PBMCs, taken less than 13 days after vaccination. The CDR3 bases are TGTGCCAGCATATCCCTACAGGGGCCCACTGAAGCTTTCTTT. It translates to CASISLQGPTEAFF. The entire variable domain, with the rest obtained from reference TRBV2 and TRBJ1-1, is as follows: EPEVTQTPSHQVTQMGQEVILRCVPISNHLYFYWYRQILGQKVEFLVSFYNNEISEKSEIFDDQFSVERPDGSNFTLKIRSTKLEDSAMYFCASISLQGPTEAFFGQGTRLTVV.